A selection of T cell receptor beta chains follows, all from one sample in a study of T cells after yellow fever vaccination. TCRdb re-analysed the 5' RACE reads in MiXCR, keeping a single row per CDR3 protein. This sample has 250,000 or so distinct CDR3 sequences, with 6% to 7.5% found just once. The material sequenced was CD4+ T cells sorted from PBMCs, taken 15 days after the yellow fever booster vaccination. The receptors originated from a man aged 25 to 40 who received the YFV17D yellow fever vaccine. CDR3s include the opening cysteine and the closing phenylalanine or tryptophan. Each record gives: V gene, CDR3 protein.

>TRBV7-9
CASSRLDNEQFF
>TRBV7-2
CASSVSGAANF
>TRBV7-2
CASSLVGTGGTAWGYTF
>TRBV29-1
CSVETGPEQYF
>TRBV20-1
CSAPQRGETYNEQFF
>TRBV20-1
CSARVSGAYNEQFF
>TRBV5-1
CASSQGAIRQETQYF
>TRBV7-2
CASSFLGQPQHF
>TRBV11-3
CASSSPPGTSRNNEQFF
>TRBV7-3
CASSLGGGGYEQFF
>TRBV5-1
CASRRTGTANTGELFF
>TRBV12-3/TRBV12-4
CASSWTSGSGVSNVLTF
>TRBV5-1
CASSSTGNEQFF
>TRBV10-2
CASSMRLAGDEQFF
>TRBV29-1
CSAEGVNEKLFF
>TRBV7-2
CASSLAADQTQYF
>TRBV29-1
CSVEAGQVAGELFF
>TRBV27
CASSIYRGLYEQYF
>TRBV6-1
CASSGTGQAGANVLTF
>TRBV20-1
CCARDKTGLGDLNEQFF
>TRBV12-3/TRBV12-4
CASSFAGLAFPEQYF
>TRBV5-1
CASSWGLAGDLSYEQYF
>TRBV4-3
CASSPGRAGAKVEQFF
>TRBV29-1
CSVVSLRGTQFF
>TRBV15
CATSRVQGEQFF
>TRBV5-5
CASSLVIGGQGYF
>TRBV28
CASSLFGTGPYEQYF
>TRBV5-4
CASSLAASRNEQFF
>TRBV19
CASTMQRGTASQHF
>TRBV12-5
CASGFPTGGKGYTF
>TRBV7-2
CASSLEIDTQYF
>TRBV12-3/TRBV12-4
CASRQYNLQGAPYNEQFF
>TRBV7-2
CASSLGAGKNIQYF
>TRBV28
CASSLVGYEQYF
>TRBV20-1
CSASSGYNQPQHF
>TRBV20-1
CSAATSGRPYEQYF
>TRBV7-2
CASSLGPGTGVQPQHF
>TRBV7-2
CARPGPPDYEQYF
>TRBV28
CASSLWGGGQPQHF
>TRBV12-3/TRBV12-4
CAWGSNTIYF
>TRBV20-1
CSARGLGSSTDTQYF
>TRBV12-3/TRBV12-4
CASSFADEQFF
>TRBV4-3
CASSQGTGDGYTF
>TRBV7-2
CASSLALVQETQYF
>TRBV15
CATSRDPEGEQYF
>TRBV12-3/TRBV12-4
CASSQPADTQYF
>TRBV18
CASSPNLQPFSGNTIYF
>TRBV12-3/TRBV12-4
CASSTDPGTQYF
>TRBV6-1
CACSDGTVTDTQYF
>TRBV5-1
CASSGTVGTDTQYF
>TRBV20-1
CSASDAGSPSYEQYF
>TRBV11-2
CASSPASTRGDTQYF
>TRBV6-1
CASRSPNTEAFF
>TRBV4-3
CASSQEGRDYGYTF
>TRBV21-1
CASSKTGKDITSGANVLTF
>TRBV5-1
CASSLRNQGGGVGNTIYF
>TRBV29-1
CSVRWGKETQYF